Listed below are T cell receptor beta chains from one sample, sequenced in a study of preoperative IRX-2 immunotherapy in early breast cancer. Profiling relied on immunoSEQ multiplex PCR, and the TCRdb table lists in-frame clones only, not all of them. The sample lists 40,000 or so clones; around 96% were seen once. The specimen comprised tumor tissue, sampled after IRX-2 immunotherapy. The source of these receptors is a human donor with breast cancer. CDR3s include the opening cysteine and the closing phenylalanine or tryptophan. The order of the fields is V gene, D gene, CDR3 protein. A D gene is named only where the DNA matches it firmly.

>TRBV5-1|TRBD2
CASSWTSGKYNEQFF
>TRBV5-4|.
CASSLVIGTEAFF
>TRBV4-2|.
CASSQVRHTEAFF
>TRBV19|.
CASSMWVNTEAFF
>TRBV19|.
CASSKERSTDTQYF
>TRBV19|.
CASSIGPVYNEQFF
>TRBV10-3|.
CAIGEGDGYTEAFF
>TRBV9|TRBD1
CASSVGQGPYGYTF
>TRBV6-4|TRBD2
CASSDSTSGGIDEQYF
>TRBV5-4|.
CASSTDGYEKLFF
>TRBV7-8|.
CASRGGWGDGYTF
>TRBV18|.
CASSLGSSYEQYF
>TRBV9|.
CASSVDWGADTQYF
>TRBV6-5|.
CASSQGTSFNSPLHF
>TRBV6-1|TRBD2
CASRALAGGPAEQFF
>TRBV29-1|.
CSVEDGSWYWNTEAFF
>TRBV14|TRBD2
CASSLNLGASGMETQYF
>TRBV10-3|TRBD1
CAISNRGDTEAFF
>TRBV27|TRBD1
CASSPHPLSEGAVDGYTF
>TRBV28|.
CASSFGPAGNTIYF
>TRBV27|TRBD2
CASRPSSGLAGELFF
>TRBV7-9|TRBD1
CASSFEGQGDEQYF
>TRBV19|.
CASQEGSTDTQYF
>TRBV5-1|.
CASSLRGIANYGYTF
>TRBV29-1|.
CSVSGQRSGNTIYF
>TRBV9|TRBD2
CASSATSGQETQYF
>TRBV28|TRBD2
CASSSPAGGPYNEQFF
>TRBV7-9|TRBD1
CASSLEGQVGRIYNEQFF
>TRBV30|TRBD1
CAWSPDGTGLETQYF
>TRBV28|TRBD2
CASSLFTTSGGVQFF
>TRBV4-3|.
CASSQDFGGTGYSGANVLTF
>TRBV28|.
CASSLRGISYGYTF
>TRBV30|.
CAWKSQIQETQYF
>TRBV4-3|.
CASSPPSGTEAFF
>TRBV28|.
CASSSMHEQYF
>TRBV4-1|TRBD2
CASSQDYGGARDTQYF
>TRBV7-3|TRBD1
CASSQWDRVNYNEQFF
>TRBV5-8|TRBD1
CASSQPRGLSTDTQYF
>TRBV29-1|TRBD2
CSVEGTSGPHNEQFF
>TRBV30|.
CAWSVLDIWETQYF
>TRBV4-3|.
CASSQDRTQEGGYGYTF
>TRBV7-3|.
CASSPQAVADTQYF
>TRBV5-5|.
CASSLGGAQNIQYF
>TRBV6-1|TRBD1
CASRQGQSSYEQYF
>TRBV7-2|.
CASSLEVRFLATDTQYF
>TRBV5-4|.
CASSGGGSDNSPLHF
>TRBV11-2|.
CASSLDRVSGANVLTF
>TRBV15|TRBD2
CATSRDIGLAGGPSKEQFF
>TRBV30|TRBD1
CAWNRGGNEKLFF
>TRBV9|TRBD1
CASSVDRGKNIQYF
>TRBV4-2|.
CASSQDWQHQPQHF